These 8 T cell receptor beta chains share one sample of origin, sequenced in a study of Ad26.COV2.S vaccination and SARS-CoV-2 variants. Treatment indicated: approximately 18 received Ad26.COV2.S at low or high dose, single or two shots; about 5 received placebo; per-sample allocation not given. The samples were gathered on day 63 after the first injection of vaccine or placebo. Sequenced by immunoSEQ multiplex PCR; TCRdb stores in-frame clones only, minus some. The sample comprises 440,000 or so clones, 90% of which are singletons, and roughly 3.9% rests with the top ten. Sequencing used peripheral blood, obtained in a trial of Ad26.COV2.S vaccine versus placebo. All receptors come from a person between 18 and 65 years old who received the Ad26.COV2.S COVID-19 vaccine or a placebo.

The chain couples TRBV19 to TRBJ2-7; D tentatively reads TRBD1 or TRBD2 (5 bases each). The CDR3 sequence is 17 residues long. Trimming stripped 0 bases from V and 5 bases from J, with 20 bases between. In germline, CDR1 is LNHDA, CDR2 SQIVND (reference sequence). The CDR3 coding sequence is TGTGCCAGTAGTATAGAGGTTCCGGGGCCCCACAGCCACGAGCAGTACTTC. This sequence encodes CASSIEVPGPHSHEQYF.

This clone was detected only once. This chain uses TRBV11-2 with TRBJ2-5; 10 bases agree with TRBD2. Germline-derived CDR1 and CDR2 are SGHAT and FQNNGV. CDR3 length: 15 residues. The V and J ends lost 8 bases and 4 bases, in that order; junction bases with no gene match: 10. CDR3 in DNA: TGTGCCAGCGGAAACAGCGGGAGGGAGGCAGAGACCCAGTACTTC. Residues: CASGNSGREAETQYF.

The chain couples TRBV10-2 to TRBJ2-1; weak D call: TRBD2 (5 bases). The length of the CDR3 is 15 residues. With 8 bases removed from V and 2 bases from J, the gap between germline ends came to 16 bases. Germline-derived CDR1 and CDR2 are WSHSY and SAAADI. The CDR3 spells CASGERVPPYNEQFF. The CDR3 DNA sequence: TGCGCCAGCGGCGAGAGGGTCCCCCCCTACAATGAGCAGTTCTTC.

Here the CDR3 reads CASSLLASGELFF. In DNA, the CDR3 is TGTGCCAGCAGCCTTCTAGCTTCCGGGGAGCTGTTTTTT. The V gene is TRBV3-1 (or the pseudogene TRBV3-2), the J gene TRBJ2-2; TRBD2 might be the D (5 bases). Germline assignment: CDR1 LGHDT and CDR2 YNNKEL (reference sequence). V gave up 4 bases and J gave up 6 bases, with 9 bases separating them. CDR3 length: 13 residues.

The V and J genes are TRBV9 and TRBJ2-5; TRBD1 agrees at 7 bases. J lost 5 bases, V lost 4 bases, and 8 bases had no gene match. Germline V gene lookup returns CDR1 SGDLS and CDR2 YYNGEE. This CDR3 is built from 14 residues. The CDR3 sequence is CASSSGQASETQYF. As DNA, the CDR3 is TGTGCCAGCAGCTCAGGACAGGCTTCGGAGACCCAGTACTTC.

This CDR3 reads CSVAARGGYTF. CDR3 DNA sequence: TGCAGCGTAGCCGCCCGTGGGGGCTACACCTTC. This chain connects TRBV29-1 to TRBJ1-2; D uncertain. CDR1 is SQVTM and CDR2 is ANQGSEA in the germline V gene. The V gene lost 6 bases and the J gene lost 8 bases, with 13 bases spanning the gap. This CDR3 region has 11 residues.

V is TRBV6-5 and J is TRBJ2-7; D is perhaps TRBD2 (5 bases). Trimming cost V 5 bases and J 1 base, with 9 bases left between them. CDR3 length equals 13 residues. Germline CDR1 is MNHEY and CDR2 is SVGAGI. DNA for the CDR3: TGTGCCAGCAGTCCTCCGGGGTCCTACGAGCAGTACTTC. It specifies CASSPPGSYEQYF.

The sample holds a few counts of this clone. The CDR3 DNA follows: TGTGCCAGCAGTCCCCGGGGTAACACCGGGGAGCTGTTTTTT. The encoded protein is CASSPRGNTGELFF. The chain is built from TRBV27 and TRBJ2-2, with TRBD2 as a possible D gene (5 bases). V lost 5 bases to trimming and J lost 2 bases, with 9 bases between them. The CDR3 extends over 14 amino acids. Looked up from germline, CDR1 is MNHEY and CDR2 is SMNVEV (reference sequence).